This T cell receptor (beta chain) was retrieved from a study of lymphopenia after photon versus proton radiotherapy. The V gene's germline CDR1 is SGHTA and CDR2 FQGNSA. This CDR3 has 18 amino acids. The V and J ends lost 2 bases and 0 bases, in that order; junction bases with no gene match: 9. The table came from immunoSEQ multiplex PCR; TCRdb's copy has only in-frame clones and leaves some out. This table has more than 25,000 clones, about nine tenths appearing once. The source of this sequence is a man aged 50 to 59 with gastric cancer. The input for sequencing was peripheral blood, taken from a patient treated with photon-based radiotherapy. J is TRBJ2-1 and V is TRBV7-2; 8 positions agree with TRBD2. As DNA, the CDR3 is TGTGCCAGCAGCTTAAAGGCGGGGGGCCTGAGCTCCTACAATGAGCAGTTCTTC. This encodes CASSLKAGGLSSYNEQFF.